The 26 T cell receptor beta chains presented below share a single source sample, sequenced in a study of blood T cell repertoires in COVID-19. Produced via immunoSEQ multiplex PCR; TCRdb's table is partial and in-frame only. The data show 200,000 to 300,000 clones, 84% seen once. Sequenced material: peripheral blood. The origin of the receptors is a woman in her thirties or forties who had recovered from COVID-19.

This clone has just one count. The chain uses TRBV6-5 and TRBJ1-4; D gene ambiguous. The germline CDR1 and CDR2 sequences are MNHEY and SVGAGI. The CDR3 is 16 amino acids. Trimming cost V 0 bases and J 0 bases, with 8 bases left between them. As DNA, the CDR3 is TGTGCCAGCAGTTACTCGAGCGGGGCAACTAATGAAAAACTGTTTTTT. Residues: CASSYSSGATNEKLFF.

The genes are TRBV5-1 and TRBJ2-7; D perhaps matches TRBD2 (6 bases). Trimming stripped 0 bases from V and 2 bases from J, with 12 bases between. The CDR3 consists of 15 residues. Germline values: CDR1 SGHRS, CDR2 YFSETQ. CDR3 loop: CASSLAGGATYEQYF. The CDR3 coding sequence is TGCGCCAGCAGCTTGGCCGGGGGAGCAACCTACGAGCAGTACTTC. Supplemented by reference TRBV5-1 and TRBJ2-7, the full variable domain reads KAGVTQTPRYLIKTRGQQVTLSCSPISGHRSVSWYQQTPGQGLQFLFEYFSETQRNKGNFPGRFSGRQFSNSRSEMNVSTLELGDSALYLCASSLAGGATYEQYFGPGTRLTVT.

This clone was recorded once. This chain links TRBV25-1 with TRBJ1-1; D remains unclear. V shed 4 bases and J shed 5 bases, with 11 bases lying between them. The CDR3 consists of 13 residues. Germline CDR1 and CDR2: MGHDK and SYGVNS. The CDR3 sequence is CASSVLEQTEAFF. The CDR3 DNA is TGTGCCAGCAGTGTGTTAGAGCAAACTGAAGCTTTCTTT.

The J gene is TRBJ2-5, the V gene TRBV3-1 (or the pseudogene TRBV3-2); 7 nucleotides match TRBD2. The CDR3 length is 15 residues. CDR1 and CDR2 (germline): LGHDT, YNNKEL (reference sequence). V lost 1 base to trimming and J lost 3 bases; unmatched junction nucleotides: 5. CDR3 residues: CASSQGLLAEETQYF. The CDR3 DNA is TGTGCCAGCAGCCAAGGATTGCTAGCGGAAGAGACCCAGTACTTC.

The V gene is TRBV3-1 (or the pseudogene TRBV3-2), the J gene TRBJ1-1; D call uncertain. The CDR3 runs to 13 residues. Trimming took 1 base from V and 4 from J, leaving 7 bases between them. Germline CDR1 reads LGHDT; CDR2 reads YNNKEL (reference sequence). The CDR3, as DNA: TGTGCCAGCAGCCAAGCAGGCATCACTGAAGCTTTCTTT. Its protein product is CASSQAGITEAFF.

This clone was found a few times. The gene calls are TRBV6-5 and TRBJ1-6, with D unclear. In germline, CDR1 is MNHEY, CDR2 SVGAGI. This CDR3 region has 14 residues. Trimming removed 7 bases at V and 0 bases at J, with 7 bases between. The CDR3 is CASKSLSYNSPLHF. Here the CDR3 DNA reads TGTGCCAGCAAGTCACTCTCCTATAATTCACCCCTCCACTTT.

The chain has TRBV3-1 (or the pseudogene TRBV3-2) and TRBJ2-3, with D possibly matching TRBD2 (6 bases). The CDR3 sequence is 14 residues long. CDR1 and CDR2 from the germline V gene are LGHDT and YNNKEL (reference sequence). The V end lost 4 bases, the J end lost 3 bases, and 11 bases lay between the germline ends. The CDR3 loop reads CASSLVGRTDTQYF. For the CDR3, the DNA is TGTGCCAGCAGCCTTGTGGGGAGGACAGATACGCAGTATTTT.

This clone has more than one count but fewer than ten. The V call is TRBV2, the J call TRBJ1-4; the match to TRBD1 covers 7 bases. V lost 8 bases and J lost 8; bases outside the gene matches: 5. CDR1 SNHLY and CDR2 FYNNEI come from the germline V gene. This CDR3 region has 12 residues. CDR3 sequence: CASQGVGEKLFF. For the CDR3, the DNA is TGTGCCAGCCAGGGGGTTGGGGAAAAACTGTTTTTT.

This chain links TRBV24-1 with TRBJ2-1; 8 bases fit TRBD1. Germline lookup yields CDR1 KGHDR and CDR2 SFDVKD. The CDR3 runs to 16 residues. The V gene end was trimmed by 2 bases and the J gene end by 0 bases; junction bases not matched to a gene: 2. The CDR3 loop is CATSDYRGSSYNEQFF. In DNA form, the CDR3 reads TGTGCCACCAGTGATTACAGGGGGAGCTCCTACAATGAGCAGTTCTTC.

The rearrangement uses TRBV2 and TRBJ1-3; 7 bases are shared with TRBD1. The CDR3 consists of 13 residues. The germline gives CDR1 SNHLY, CDR2 FYNNEI. V dropped 6 bases and J dropped 7; count of bases not matched to a gene: 6. The chain's CDR3 is CASRTGVGNTIYF. CDR3 nucleotide sequence: TGTGCCAGCAGAACAGGGGTCGGGAACACCATATATTTT. The full variable domain, completed using reference TRBV2 and TRBJ1-3, is EPEVTQTPSHQVTQMGQEVILRCVPISNHLYFYWYRQILGQKVEFLVSFYNNEISEKSEIFDDQFSVERPDGSNFTLKIRSTKLEDSAMYFCASRTGVGNTIYFGEGSWLTVV.

The rearrangement joins TRBV4-1 to TRBJ1-6, with TRBD1 matching 7 bases. From germline, CDR1 is MGHRA and CDR2 YSYEKL. V was pared by 4 bases and J by 10 bases, with 4 bases of the junction left unmatched. The CDR3 is 13 residues long. CDR3 bases: TGCGCCAGCAGCCGAGACAGGGAATCACCCCTCCACTTT. Translation: CASSRDRESPLHF.

The V and J genes are TRBV6-5 and TRBJ2-1; 10 bases fit TRBD1. After removal of 8 bases from V and 9 bases from J, the junction contained 10 bases not matched to a gene. CDR1 is MNHEY and CDR2 is SVGAGI in the germline V gene. CDR3 length: 14 amino acids. The chain's CDR3 is CASARDRGGGEQFF. For the CDR3, the DNA is TGTGCCAGCGCCCGGGACAGGGGAGGTGGTGAGCAGTTCTTC.

The chain carries TRBV10-2 and TRBJ1-4, with 7 bases lining up with TRBD1. The CDR3 covers 13 residues. V shed 10 bases and J 7 bases; nucleotides not matched to a gene: 9. Germline V gene sequence: CDR1 WSHSY, CDR2 SAAADI. CDR3 sequence: CAIQGQKGEKLFF. CDR3 in DNA: TGCGCCATCCAGGGACAGAAGGGTGAAAAACTGTTTTTT.

At least ten counts were recorded for this clone. V and J are TRBV19 and TRBJ1-1; 8 nucleotides line up with TRBD1. Germline CDR1 and CDR2: LNHDA and SQIVND (reference sequence). Losses at the gene ends were 10 bases for V and 8 bases for J; bases not matched to a gene: 12. The CDR3 runs 13 residues. The DNA of the CDR3 is TGTGCCACTCGGACAGGGCAATTTCGCGAAGCTTTCTTT. It codes for CATRTGQFREAFF. The full variable domain, rest sourced from reference TRBV19 and TRBJ1-1, is DGGITQSPKYLFRKEGQNVTLSCEQNLNHDAMYWYRQDPGQGLRLIYYSQIVNDFQKGDIAEGYSVSREKKESFPLTVTSAQKNPTAFYLCATRTGQFREAFFGQGTRLTVV.

This chain links TRBV28 with TRBJ2-3; TRBD2 matches 16 bases. V shed 5 bases, J shed 1 base, and the junction held 9 bases outside the gene matches. This CDR3 has 19 residues. Germline assignment: CDR1 MDHEN and CDR2 SYDVKM. DNA for the CDR3: TGTGCCAGCAGTCCGGCGGGACTAGCGGGGGGGCATGGCACAGATACGCAGTATTTT. This encodes CASSPAGLAGGHGTDTQYF.

The chain joins TRBV19 to TRBJ1-2, with 10 bases aligning to TRBD1. J gave up 8 bases and V 0 bases, and 9 bases lay outside the gene matches. This CDR3 has 16 residues. The germline V gene encodes CDR1 LNHDA and CDR2 SQIVND (reference sequence). The CDR3 here is CASSIDNDRGHGGYTF. The CDR3 DNA follows: TGTGCCAGTAGTATAGACAACGACAGGGGGCATGGAGGCTACACCTTC.

This clone was detected only once. The genes are TRBV18 and TRBJ2-7, with 7 bases identical to TRBD1. This CDR3 spans 14 amino acids. Germline CDR1 KGHSH, CDR2 LQKENI. V dropped 2 bases and J dropped 3; count of bases not matched to a gene: 4. CDR3 sequence: CASSPSTGDYEQYF. Here the CDR3 DNA reads TGTGCCAGCTCACCATCAACAGGGGACTACGAGCAGTACTTC.

The chain recombines TRBV29-1 with TRBJ1-5; a possible D gene is TRBD1 (6 bases). CDR3 length: 13 residues. Germline lookup yields CDR1 SQVTM and CDR2 ANQGSEA. V lost 6 bases and J 7 bases, leaving 16 bases between the germline ends. The CDR3 DNA reads TGCAGCGTCGGAAACAGGGATGGACAGCCCCAGCATTTT. As protein: CSVGNRDGQPQHF.

The chain links TRBV2 to TRBJ1-2, with unresolved D. Between the trimmed V and J ends, which lost 5 bases and 5 bases, there was a span of 12 bases. Germline V CDR1 and CDR2: SNHLY, FYNNEI. CDR3 length: 13 residues. The CDR3 sequence is CASSLAGYYGYTF. The DNA of the CDR3 is TGTGCCAGCAGTCTCGCGGGGTATTATGGCTACACCTTC.

This sequence joins TRBV19 and TRBJ1-5; 12 bases agree with TRBD1. Germline assignment: CDR1 LNHDA and CDR2 SQIVND (reference sequence). The CDR3 length is 18 residues. Trimming removed 4 bases from V and 1 base from J; junction bases left unmatched: 8. The CDR3 DNA reads as TGTGCCAGTAGTACGGGACAGGGGGCCCATGGGAGCAATCAGCCCCAGCATTTT. Translation gives CASSTGQGAHGSNQPQHF.

The chain joins TRBV30 to TRBJ2-6, with 7 bases identical to TRBD1. The CDR3 runs to 17 residues. Per the germline V gene, CDR1 is GTSNPN and CDR2 is SVGIG (reference sequence). Losses at the gene ends were 2 bases for V and 0 bases for J; bases not matched to a gene: 7. CDR3: CAWSTGTVSSGANVLTF. The CDR3 nucleotides are TGTGCCTGGAGTACCGGGACAGTTAGCTCTGGGGCCAACGTCCTGACTTTC.

The chain combines TRBV6-5 with TRBJ2-7, with 9 bases aligning to TRBD1. The V gene end was trimmed by 6 bases and the J gene end by 3 bases; junction bases not matched to a gene: 9. Looked up from germline, CDR1 is MNHEY and CDR2 is SVGAGI. The CDR3 covers 15 residues. The CDR3 is CASSLGTGFSYEQYF. The CDR3, as DNA: TGTGCCAGCAGCTTGGGGACAGGGTTTAGCTACGAGCAGTACTTC.

The chain carries TRBV28 and TRBJ1-1; D unresolved. Trimming removed 7 bases from V and 4 bases from J, with 4 bases in between. CDR1 MDHEN and CDR2 SYDVKM come from the germline V gene. The CDR3 totals 10 residues. CDR3 sequence: CASTGTEAFF. The CDR3 DNA reads TGTGCCAGCACGGGCACTGAAGCTTTCTTT.

The rearrangement joins TRBV5-1 to TRBJ1-5; D possibly corresponds to TRBD1 (6 bases). This CDR3 spans 13 amino acids. Trimming took off 4 bases at V and 3 bases at J, with 8 bases between the two ends. The germline V gene has CDR1 SGHRS and CDR2 YFSETQ. The CDR3 nucleotides read TGCGCCAGCAGCCCAGGGGACAATCAGCCCCAGCATTTT. This codes for CASSPGDNQPQHF.

This clone was found once. The rearrangement uses TRBV19 and TRBJ1-6; no clear D gene. Germline V gene sequence: CDR1 LNHDA, CDR2 SQIVND (reference sequence). The length of the CDR3 is 14 residues. The V end lost 5 bases, the J end lost 3 bases, and 8 bases lay between the germline ends. CDR3 residues: CASSLEGYNSPLHF. In nucleotides, the CDR3 is TGTGCCAGTAGTCTGGAGGGCTATAATTCACCCCTCCACTTT.

The chain couples TRBV7-9 to TRBJ1-3; D gene uncertain. The CDR3 is made up of 14 amino acids. Germline-derived CDR1 and CDR2 are SEHNR and FQNEAQ (reference sequence). The germline V and J ends were trimmed by 8 bases and 0 bases, with 11 bases remaining between them. Here the CDR3 reads CASRGSLSGNTIYF. In nucleotides, the CDR3 is TGTGCCAGCCGAGGGTCCCTCTCTGGAAACACCATATATTTT.